This is a list of T cell receptor beta chains from one sample in a study of T cell responses to AZD1222 COVID-19 vaccine. Measured with immunoSEQ multiplex PCR; TCRdb has only the in-frame clones, and not every one. The sample includes 90,000 or so clones, around 86% of them seen just once. The sequencing here drew on peripheral blood, taken on day 0 of AZD1222 vaccination. The source is an adult in good health. The CDR3 runs from the conserved cysteine through the conserved F or W. Each record gives: CDR3 protein, CDR3 DNA, D gene, V gene, clone size, J gene. The D gene is left open where the match is weak. Some rows mark clone size as missing; the rest say once, few, many or name a class of expanded clone.

CDR3aa: CASSYLQGSGNTIYF
CDR3nt: TGTGCCAGCAGTTACTTGCAGGGCTCTGGAAACACCATATATTTT
d_gene: -
v_gene: TRBV6-5
abundance: -
j_gene: TRBJ1-3

CDR3aa: CASSLGGNTGELFF
CDR3nt: TGTGCCAGCAGCTTGGGGGGCAACACCGGGGAGCTGTTTTTT
d_gene: -
v_gene: TRBV7-9
abundance: -
j_gene: TRBJ2-2

CDR3aa: CASSGRDRSSTEAFF
CDR3nt: TGTGCCAGCAGTGGTCGGGACAGGAGTTCCACTGAAGCTTTCTTT
d_gene: TRBD1
v_gene: TRBV2
abundance: -
j_gene: TRBJ1-1

CDR3aa: CASSATGSNTGELFF
CDR3nt: TGCGCCAGCAGCGCTACCGGGTCGAACACCGGGGAGCTGTTTTTT
d_gene: -
v_gene: TRBV5-1
abundance: -
j_gene: TRBJ2-2

CDR3aa: CASSLGLLAGPASRDTQYF
CDR3nt: TGTGCCAGCAGCTTAGGGTTACTAGCGGGACCCGCGTCCAGAGATACGCAGTATTTT
d_gene: TRBD2
v_gene: TRBV7-8
abundance: -
j_gene: TRBJ2-3

CDR3aa: CASEPSGGPLHF
CDR3nt: TGTGCCAGTGAACCATCTGGGGGACCCCTCCACTTT
d_gene: -
v_gene: TRBV19
abundance: -
j_gene: TRBJ1-6

CDR3aa: CASSAGYGYTF
CDR3nt: TGTGCCAGCAGCGCCGGCTATGGCTACACCTTC
d_gene: -
v_gene: TRBV9
abundance: -
j_gene: TRBJ1-2

CDR3aa: CASSLVKGKGRHDNEQFF
CDR3nt: TGTGCCAGCAGCTTAGTAAAGGGTAAGGGCAGACACGACAATGAGCAGTTCTTC
d_gene: -
v_gene: TRBV11-2
abundance: -
j_gene: TRBJ2-1

CDR3aa: CASSEVNRVYNEQFF
CDR3nt: TGTGCCAGCAGTGAAGTAAATCGGGTCTACAATGAGCAGTTCTTC
d_gene: -
v_gene: TRBV2
abundance: -
j_gene: TRBJ2-1

CDR3aa: CASSQSSGIADEQYF
CDR3nt: TGTGCCAGCAGCCAATCCAGCGGGATCGCTGACGAGCAGTACTTC
d_gene: TRBD2
v_gene: TRBV3-1/TRBV3-2
abundance: once
j_gene: TRBJ2-7

CDR3aa: CASSSLPFGGAGTTIYF
CDR3nt: TGTGCCAGCAGCTCCCTGCCGTTTGGGGGGGCTGGTACCACCATATATTTT
d_gene: -
v_gene: TRBV11-2
abundance: -
j_gene: TRBJ1-3

CDR3aa: CASSFAGATFVRDNYGYTF
CDR3nt: TGTGCCAGCAGCTTCGCAGGGGCGACATTTGTTCGAGATAACTATGGCTACACCTTC
d_gene: -
v_gene: TRBV5-4
abundance: -
j_gene: TRBJ1-2

CDR3aa: CASSQDREGRDEQFF
CDR3nt: TGCGCCAGCAGCCAAGATCGGGAGGGCCGCGATGAGCAGTTCTTC
d_gene: TRBD2
v_gene: TRBV4-1
abundance: -
j_gene: TRBJ2-1

CDR3aa: CASSEPITWMVAGDFYNEQFF
CDR3nt: TGCGCCAGCAGTGAGCCCATTACATGGATGGTGGCGGGTGATTTCTACAATGAGCAGTTCTTC
d_gene: -
v_gene: TRBV10-1
abundance: few
j_gene: TRBJ2-1

CDR3aa: CASAPQSSYNEQFF
CDR3nt: TGTGCCAGCGCCCCCCAGAGCTCCTACAATGAGCAGTTCTTC
d_gene: -
v_gene: TRBV6-5
abundance: -
j_gene: TRBJ2-1

CDR3aa: CASSEGPNYGYTF
CDR3nt: TGTGCCAGCAGTGAGGGCCCTAACTATGGCTACACCTTC
d_gene: -
v_gene: TRBV6-1
abundance: once
j_gene: TRBJ1-2

CDR3aa: CASSQTGYEQYF
CDR3nt: TGTGCCAGCAGCCAGACAGGCTACGAGCAGTACTTC
d_gene: -
v_gene: TRBV3-1/TRBV3-2
abundance: -
j_gene: TRBJ2-7

CDR3aa: CASSPGLLNTQYF
CDR3nt: TGTGCCAGCAGTCCGGGACTTTTAAATACGCAGTATTTT
d_gene: -
v_gene: TRBV6-2/TRBV6-3
abundance: -
j_gene: TRBJ2-3

CDR3aa: CASRTSQGPNTGELFF
CDR3nt: TGCGCCAGCCGGACCTCACAGGGGCCGAACACCGGGGAGCTGTTTTTT
d_gene: TRBD1
v_gene: TRBV5-1
abundance: once
j_gene: TRBJ2-2

CDR3aa: CASSASGNTIYF
CDR3nt: TGTGCCAGCAGTGCATCCGGAAACACCATATATTTT
d_gene: -
v_gene: TRBV12-3/TRBV12-4
abundance: -
j_gene: TRBJ1-3

CDR3aa: CASSGEGASYNEQFF
CDR3nt: TGTGCCAGCAGCGGAGAAGGGGCCTCCTACAATGAGCAGTTCTTC
d_gene: -
v_gene: TRBV9
abundance: -
j_gene: TRBJ2-1

CDR3aa: CASSRSSGGAVSTDTQYF
CDR3nt: TGTGCCAGCAGCCGCTCTAGCGGGGGGGCGGTAAGCACAGATACGCAGTATTTT
d_gene: TRBD2
v_gene: TRBV3-1/TRBV3-2
abundance: -
j_gene: TRBJ2-3

CDR3aa: CATSGSTDTQYF
CDR3nt: TGTGCCACCAGTGGGTCCACAGATACGCAGTATTTT
d_gene: -
v_gene: TRBV24-1
abundance: -
j_gene: TRBJ2-3

CDR3aa: CASSLEFYGYTF
CDR3nt: TGTGCCAGCAGCTTAGAATTTTATGGCTACACCTTC
d_gene: -
v_gene: TRBV7-9
abundance: -
j_gene: TRBJ1-2

CDR3aa: CASSSGQGVWFEKLFF
CDR3nt: TGCGCCAGCAGCTCGGGACAGGGAGTGTGGTTTGAAAAACTGTTTTTT
d_gene: TRBD1
v_gene: TRBV5-1
abundance: -
j_gene: TRBJ1-4

CDR3aa: CASSENSAGGRETQYF
CDR3nt: TGTGCCAGCAGTGAAAACTCGGCGGGAGGGAGGGAGACCCAGTACTTC
d_gene: TRBD2
v_gene: TRBV2
abundance: -
j_gene: TRBJ2-5

CDR3aa: CASTPDRGDSYEQYF
CDR3nt: TGTGCCAGCACTCCGGACAGGGGGGACTCCTACGAGCAGTACTTC
d_gene: TRBD1
v_gene: TRBV2
abundance: -
j_gene: TRBJ2-7

CDR3aa: CASSRTGGLETQYF
CDR3nt: TGTGCCAGCAGTCGGACAGGGGGCTTGGAGACCCAGTACTTC
d_gene: TRBD1
v_gene: TRBV6-5
abundance: once
j_gene: TRBJ2-5

CDR3aa: CASSLGGPRGYGYTF
CDR3nt: TGTGCCAGCAGTTTAGGGGGACCTAGGGGCTATGGCTACACCTTC
d_gene: -
v_gene: TRBV27
abundance: -
j_gene: TRBJ1-2

CDR3aa: CASGLVLIHPLMNTEAFF
CDR3nt: TGTGCTAGTGGTTTGGTACTAATTCACCCTCTAATGAACACTGAAGCTTTCTTT
d_gene: -
v_gene: TRBV12-5
abundance: -
j_gene: TRBJ1-1

CDR3aa: CASSSRTGTGELFF
CDR3nt: TGTGCCAGCAGCTCACGGACAGGGACCGGGGAGCTGTTTTTT
d_gene: TRBD1
v_gene: TRBV7-9
abundance: -
j_gene: TRBJ2-2

CDR3aa: CASSLQDYGYTF
CDR3nt: TGTGCCAGCAGTTTACAGGACTATGGCTACACCTTC
d_gene: -
v_gene: TRBV3-1/TRBV3-2
abundance: -
j_gene: TRBJ1-2

CDR3aa: CASSTTTGTRNEQFF
CDR3nt: TGTGCCAGCAGCACAACAACCGGGACTCGCAATGAGCAGTTCTTC
d_gene: -
v_gene: TRBV6-5
abundance: -
j_gene: TRBJ2-1

CDR3aa: CASSPPGTGHNEQFF
CDR3nt: TGTGCCAGCAGTCCACCCGGGACAGGACACAATGAGCAGTTCTTC
d_gene: TRBD1
v_gene: TRBV6-6
abundance: -
j_gene: TRBJ2-1

CDR3aa: CASSLEGGGSGNSPLHF
CDR3nt: TGTGCCAGCAGCTTGGAAGGGGGGGGCTCGGGTAATTCACCCCTCCACTTT
d_gene: -
v_gene: TRBV5-4
abundance: -
j_gene: TRBJ1-6

CDR3aa: CAISEQGGLYEQYF
CDR3nt: TGTGCCATCAGTGAGCAGGGCGGCTTATACGAGCAGTACTTC
d_gene: -
v_gene: TRBV10-3
abundance: many
j_gene: TRBJ2-7

CDR3aa: CASSFSGAGEQFF
CDR3nt: TGTGCCAGCAGTTTTAGCGGGGCGGGTGAGCAGTTCTTC
d_gene: TRBD2
v_gene: TRBV12-3/TRBV12-4
abundance: once
j_gene: TRBJ2-1

CDR3aa: CAIKGRRGGGGDTQYF
CDR3nt: TGTGCCATCAAGGGGAGGAGGGGAGGCGGTGGAGATACGCAGTATTTT
d_gene: -
v_gene: TRBV10-3
abundance: once
j_gene: TRBJ2-3

CDR3aa: CASSLEGAGHTEAFF
CDR3nt: TGTGCCAGCAGTTTAGAGGGGGCCGGGCACACTGAAGCTTTCTTT
d_gene: TRBD1
v_gene: TRBV28
abundance: -
j_gene: TRBJ1-1

CDR3aa: CASSLATDTQYF
CDR3nt: TGTGCCAGCAGCTTGGCAACAGATACGCAGTATTTT
d_gene: -
v_gene: TRBV7-9
abundance: -
j_gene: TRBJ2-3

CDR3aa: CASSQDFPVGISNTGELFF
CDR3nt: TGTGCCAGCAGCCAAGATTTCCCAGTTGGGATCTCAAACACCGGGGAGCTGTTTTTT
d_gene: -
v_gene: TRBV3-1/TRBV3-2
abundance: -
j_gene: TRBJ2-2

CDR3aa: CASSPWGGNQPQHF
CDR3nt: TGTGCCAGCAGCCCTTGGGGAGGCAATCAGCCCCAGCATTTT
d_gene: -
v_gene: TRBV3-1/TRBV3-2
abundance: -
j_gene: TRBJ1-5

CDR3aa: CACPGGQGYANYGYTF
CDR3nt: TGTGCCTGCCCCGGTGGACAGGGGTACGCTAACTATGGCTACACCTTT
d_gene: TRBD1
v_gene: TRBV30
abundance: -
j_gene: TRBJ1-2

CDR3aa: CATSDSPTSGYNEQFF
CDR3nt: TGTGCCACCAGTGATTCCCCGACTAGCGGCTACAATGAGCAGTTCTTC
d_gene: TRBD2
v_gene: TRBV24-1
abundance: -
j_gene: TRBJ2-1

CDR3aa: CASSEGAGVSETQYF
CDR3nt: TGTGCCAGCAGTGAAGGCGCGGGGGTCTCAGAGACCCAGTACTTC
d_gene: TRBD2
v_gene: TRBV2
abundance: -
j_gene: TRBJ2-5

CDR3aa: CAWSIRGLNQPQHF
CDR3nt: TGTGCCTGGAGTATAAGGGGGCTGAATCAGCCCCAGCATTTT
d_gene: TRBD1
v_gene: TRBV30
abundance: -
j_gene: TRBJ1-5

CDR3aa: CASSLVELYGYTF
CDR3nt: TGTGCCAGCAGCTTAGTGGAACTCTATGGCTACACCTTC
d_gene: -
v_gene: TRBV7-9
abundance: few
j_gene: TRBJ1-2

CDR3aa: CATLTGGDGYTF
CDR3nt: TGTGCCACCCTCACAGGGGGCGATGGCTACACCTTC
d_gene: TRBD1
v_gene: TRBV18
abundance: -
j_gene: TRBJ1-2

CDR3aa: CASSLGHGNSYNSPLHF
CDR3nt: TGTGCCAGCAGCTTGGGACACGGGAACTCCTATAATTCACCCCTCCACTTT
d_gene: -
v_gene: TRBV5-4
abundance: -
j_gene: TRBJ1-6

CDR3aa: CSVVTGSGLLQPQHF
CDR3nt: TGCAGCGTGGTGACAGGGTCGGGATTACTTCAGCCCCAGCATTTT
d_gene: TRBD1
v_gene: TRBV29-1
abundance: -
j_gene: TRBJ1-5

CDR3aa: CASSPRVGVNTEAFF
CDR3nt: TGTGCCAGCAGCCCGCGAGTGGGAGTGAACACTGAAGCTTTCTTT
d_gene: -
v_gene: TRBV5-6
abundance: -
j_gene: TRBJ1-1

CDR3aa: CASSLHRLPEAFF
CDR3nt: TGTGCCAGCAGTCTTCACAGGCTCCCTGAAGCTTTCTTT
d_gene: -
v_gene: TRBV12-3/TRBV12-4
abundance: -
j_gene: TRBJ1-1

CDR3aa: CASSMRGHWGAGQPQHF
CDR3nt: TGTGCCAGTAGTATGCGAGGTCACTGGGGGGCCGGTCAGCCCCAGCATTTT
d_gene: -
v_gene: TRBV19
abundance: -
j_gene: TRBJ1-5

CDR3aa: CASSLGGTAVPNSPLHF
CDR3nt: TGTGCCAGCAGCTTAGGTGGGACAGCCGTCCCGAATTCACCCCTCCACTTT
d_gene: TRBD1
v_gene: TRBV7-2
abundance: -
j_gene: TRBJ1-6

CDR3aa: CASSPEPLKGSPPPYEQYF
CDR3nt: TGTGCCAGCAGCCCCGAACCCTTAAAGGGGTCCCCCCCTCCCTACGAGCAGTACTTC
d_gene: -
v_gene: TRBV14
abundance: -
j_gene: TRBJ2-7

CDR3aa: CASRKQGLGANTIYF
CDR3nt: TGTGCCAGCAGAAAACAGGGTCTGGGCGCAAACACCATATATTTT
d_gene: -
v_gene: TRBV27
abundance: -
j_gene: TRBJ1-3

CDR3aa: CAWRGGVREKLFF
CDR3nt: TGTGCCTGGAGGGGAGGGGTTCGGGAAAAACTGTTTTTT
d_gene: -
v_gene: TRBV30
abundance: -
j_gene: TRBJ1-4